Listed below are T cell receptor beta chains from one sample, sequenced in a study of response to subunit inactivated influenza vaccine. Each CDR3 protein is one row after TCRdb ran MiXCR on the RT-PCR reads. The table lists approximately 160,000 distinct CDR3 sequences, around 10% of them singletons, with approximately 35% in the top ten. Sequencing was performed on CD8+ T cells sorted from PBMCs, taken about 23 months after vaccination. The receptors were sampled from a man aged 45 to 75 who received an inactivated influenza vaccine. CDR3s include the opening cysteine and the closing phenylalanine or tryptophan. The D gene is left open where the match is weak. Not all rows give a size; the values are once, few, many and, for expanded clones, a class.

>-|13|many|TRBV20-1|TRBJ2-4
CSALGLSKNIQYF
TGCAGTGCTTTGGGGCTCTCCAAAAACATTCAGTACTTC
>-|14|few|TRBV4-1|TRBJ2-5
CASSHFGTEETQYF
TGCGCCAGCAGCCATTTCGGGACGGAAGAGACCCAGTACTTC
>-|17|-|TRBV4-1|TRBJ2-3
CASSQTPAVSEADTQYF
TGCGCCAGCAGCCAAACCCCGGCAGTCTCGGAGGCAGATACGCAGTATTTT
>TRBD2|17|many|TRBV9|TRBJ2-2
CASSLRTSGMNTGELFF
TGTGCCAGCAGCCTCAGGACTAGCGGGATGAACACCGGGGAGCTGTTTTTT
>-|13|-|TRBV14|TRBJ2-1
CASSQVGVGEQFF
TGTGCCAGCAGCCAAGTAGGGGTCGGCGAGCAGTTCTTC
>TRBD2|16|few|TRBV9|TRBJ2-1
CASSALAGGTHNEQFF
TGTGCCAGCAGCGCGCTAGCGGGGGGCACCCACAATGAGCAGTTCTTC
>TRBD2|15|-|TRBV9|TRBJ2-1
CASSVSSGLYNEQFF
TGTGCCAGCAGCGTATCTAGCGGGTTATACAATGAGCAGTTCTTC
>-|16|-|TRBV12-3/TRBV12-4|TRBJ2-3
CASSFGGLTSTDTQYF
TGTGCCAGCAGTTTTGGGGGGTTGACGAGCACAGATACGCAGTATTTT
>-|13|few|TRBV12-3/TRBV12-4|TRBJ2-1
CASSLSIYNEQFF
TGTGCCAGCAGTTTGAGTATATACAATGAGCAGTTCTTC
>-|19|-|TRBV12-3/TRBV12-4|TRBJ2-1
CASCLLPGMGRVAYNEQFF
TGTGCCAGCTGTTTACTACCCGGGATGGGAAGGGTTGCTTACAATGAGCAGTTCTTC
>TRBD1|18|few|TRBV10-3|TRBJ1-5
CANNKLWPGQGGHQPQHF
TGTGCCAACAATAAACTGTGGCCCGGACAGGGAGGGCATCAGCCCCAGCATTTT
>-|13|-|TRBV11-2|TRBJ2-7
CASSLDPGHEQYF
TGTGCCAGCAGCTTAGATCCGGGCCACGAGCAGTACTTC
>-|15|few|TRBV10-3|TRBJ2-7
CAISELGGLTREQYF
TGTGCCATCAGTGAGTTAGGTGGGCTGACCCGGGAGCAGTACTTC
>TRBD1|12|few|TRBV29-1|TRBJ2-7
CSARDRYYEQYF
TGCAGCGCTCGGGACAGATACTACGAGCAGTACTTC
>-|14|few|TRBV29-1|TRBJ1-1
CSVEDQLWNTEAFF
TGCAGCGTTGAAGATCAGCTATGGAACACTGAAGCTTTCTTT
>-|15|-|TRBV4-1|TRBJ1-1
CASSPGEIADTEAFF
TGCGCCAGCAGCCCAGGGGAGATTGCGGACACTGAAGCTTTCTTT
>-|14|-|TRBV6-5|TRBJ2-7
CASSYTGATYEQYF
TGTGCCAGCAGTTACACGGGGGCCACCTACGAGCAGTACTTC
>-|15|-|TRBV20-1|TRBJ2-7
CSAGPSGFRVYEQYF
TGCAGTGCTGGGCCGAGTGGGTTTAGGGTTTACGAGCAGTACTTC
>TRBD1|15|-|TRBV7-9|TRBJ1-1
CASSIGGDRATEAFF
TGTGCCAGCAGCATAGGGGGGGACAGGGCCACTGAAGCTTTCTTT
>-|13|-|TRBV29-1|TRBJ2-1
CSVLGAMVAEQFF
TGCAGCGTTTTGGGGGCTATGGTTGCGGAGCAGTTCTTC
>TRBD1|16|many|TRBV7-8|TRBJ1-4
CASSPPNDRGLEKLFF
TGTGCCAGCAGCCCCCCCAACGACAGGGGGCTAGAAAAACTGTTTTTT
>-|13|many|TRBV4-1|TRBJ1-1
CASSHPMNTEAFF
TGCGCCAGCAGCCACCCAATGAACACTGAAGCTTTCTTT
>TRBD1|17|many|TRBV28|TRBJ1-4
CASSQPDRGQANEKLFF
TGTGCCAGCAGTCAGCCAGACAGGGGTCAGGCTAATGAAAAACTGTTTTTT
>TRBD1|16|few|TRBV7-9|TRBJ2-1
CASSYRDRVFLGEQFF
TGTGCCAGCAGCTACCGGGACAGGGTTTTTTTAGGTGAGCAGTTCTTC
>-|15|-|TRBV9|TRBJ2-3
CASSPPYEGADTQYF
TGTGCCAGCAGCCCCCCGTATGAGGGGGCAGATACGCAGTATTTT
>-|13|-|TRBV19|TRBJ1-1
CASSIRGGTEAFF
TGTGCCAGTAGTATCAGGGGCGGCACTGAAGCTTTCTTT
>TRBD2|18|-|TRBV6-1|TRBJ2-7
CASSERRGWVAGSNEQYF
TGTGCCAGCAGTGAAAGGAGGGGGTGGGTAGCGGGGTCCAACGAGCAGTACTTC
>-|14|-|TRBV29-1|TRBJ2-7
CSVSPGGAVYEQYF
TGCAGCGTGTCGCCGGGTGGCGCGGTCTACGAGCAGTACTTC
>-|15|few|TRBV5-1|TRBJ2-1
CASSPYSSSYNEQFF
TGCGCCAGCAGCCCTTACAGTTCCTCCTACAATGAGCAGTTCTTC
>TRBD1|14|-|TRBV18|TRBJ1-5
CASSGQGIDQPQHF
TGTGCCAGCTCGGGACAGGGAATAGATCAGCCCCAGCATTTT
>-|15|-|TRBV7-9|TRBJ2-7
CASSLVSHSGYEQYF
TGTGCCAGCAGCTTAGTTAGTCACAGCGGGTACGAGCAGTACTTC
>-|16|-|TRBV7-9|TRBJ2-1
CASTPPTTYSYNEQFF
TGTGCCAGCACGCCCCCCACAACGTATTCCTACAATGAGCAGTTCTTC
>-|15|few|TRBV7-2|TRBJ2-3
CASSPRGTSADTQYF
TGTGCCAGCAGCCCCAGGGGAACTAGCGCAGATACGCAGTATTTT
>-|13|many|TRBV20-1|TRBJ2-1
CSAREPGPREQFF
TGCAGTGCTAGAGAGCCTGGTCCGAGGGAGCAGTTCTTC
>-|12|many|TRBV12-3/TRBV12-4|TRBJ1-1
CASSSGSTEAFF
TGTGCCAGCAGTTCAGGGAGTACTGAAGCTTTCTTT
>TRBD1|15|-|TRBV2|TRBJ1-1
CASRLGQGDGTEAFF
TGTGCCAGCAGGTTGGGCCAGGGGGACGGCACTGAAGCTTTCTTT
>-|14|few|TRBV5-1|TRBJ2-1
CASTSGDPYNEQFF
TGCGCCAGCACTTCCGGGGATCCTTACAATGAGCAGTTCTTC
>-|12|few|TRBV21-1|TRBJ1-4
CASSWTEEKLFF
TGTGCCAGCAGCTGGACCGAGGAAAAACTGTTTTTT
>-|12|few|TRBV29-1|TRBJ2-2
CSGILGSGELFF
TGCAGCGGTATCCTAGGGTCCGGGGAGCTGTTTTTT
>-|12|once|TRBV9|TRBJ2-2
CASSGLPGELFF
TGTGCCAGCAGCGGACTCCCCGGGGAGCTGTTTTTT
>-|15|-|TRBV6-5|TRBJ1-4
CASSYAGGLGEKLFF
TGTGCCAGCAGTTACGCCGGGGGTTTGGGCGAAAAACTGTTTTTT
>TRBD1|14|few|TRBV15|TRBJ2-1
CATSGTGGRNEQFF
TGTGCCACCAGCGGTACAGGGGGCCGGAATGAGCAGTTCTTC
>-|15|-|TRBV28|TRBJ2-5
CASSLVAGGLLAQYF
TGTGCCAGCAGTTTAGTGGCAGGGGGGTTATTAGCCCAGTACTTC
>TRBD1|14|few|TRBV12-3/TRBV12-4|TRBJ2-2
CASSWTGWTGELFF
TGTGCCAGCAGTTGGACAGGGTGGACCGGGGAGCTGTTTTTT
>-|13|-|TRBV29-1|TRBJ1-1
CSVDNSMNTEAFF
TGCAGCGTTGACAATTCAATGAACACTGAAGCTTTCTTT
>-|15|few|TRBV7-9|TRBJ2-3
CASRPRLDRTDTQYF
TGTGCCAGCAGACCGAGACTAGACCGGACAGATACGCAGTATTTT